The next 27 T cell receptor beta chains were all read from a single sample in a study of cytomegalovirus exposure and HLA in healthy donors. Vbeta (60) and Jbeta (13) primers were used in the PCR. Only in-frame clones appear in the TCRdb table, and some are missing; sequencing was by immunoSEQ multiplex PCR. The data contain 90,000 to 140,000 clones, approximately 80% of them singletons. What was sequenced was PBMCs. Source of these receptors: a male donor in good health and CMV-seronegative.

The chain links TRBV19 to TRBJ1-2; a possible D gene is TRBD1 (5 bases). The V end lost 7 bases, the J end lost 0 bases, and 15 bases lay between the germline ends. Germline lookup yields CDR1 LNHDA and CDR2 SQIVND (reference sequence). This CDR3 spans 15 amino acids. This CDR3 is CASTKSRDSNYGYTF. DNA of the CDR3: TGTGCCAGTACCAAATCCCGGGACTCTAACTATGGCTACACCTTC.

The chain couples TRBV7-6 to TRBJ2-5; D remains unclear. Germline values: CDR1 SGHVS, CDR2 FNYEAQ. V was trimmed by 5 bases and J by 5 bases, leaving 18 bases between them. The CDR3 covers 15 residues. DNA of the CDR3: TGTGCCAGCAGCCCCGGCGGCAGCCCTTGGGAGACCCAGTACTTC. It specifies CASSPGGSPWETQYF.

The chain employs TRBV28 and TRBJ2-7; D call uncertain. The length of the CDR3 is 12 residues. The germline V gene encodes CDR1 MDHEN and CDR2 SYDVKM. V dropped 2 bases and J dropped 2 bases, with 4 bases sitting between them. The CDR3 DNA reads TGTGCCAGCAGTTTACTTGCCTACGAGCAGTACTTC. It translates to CASSLLAYEQYF.

Only one count was recorded for this clone. The V gene is TRBV28, the J gene TRBJ1-5; 8 bases agree with TRBD1. The germline CDR1 and CDR2 sequences are MDHEN and SYDVKM. Trimming took 6 bases from V and 6 from J; bases not matched to a gene: 7. CDR3 length: 14 residues. CDR3 bases: TGTGCCAGCAGACCGACAGGGGTGGGTCAGCCCCAGCATTTT. Translation gives CASRPTGVGQPQHF.

This clone came up once. The V call is TRBV11-2, the J call TRBJ1-1, with D hard to call. This CDR3 has 13 amino acids. The germline V gene has CDR1 SGHAT and CDR2 FQNNGV. V gave up 4 bases and J gave up 1 base, with 7 bases separating them. The CDR3 DNA reads as TGTGCCAGCAGCTCGAGCCCGAACACTGAAGCTTTCTTT. Translated, it gives CASSSSPNTEAFF.

The chain is built from TRBV30 and TRBJ2-2, with D maybe TRBD2 (6 bases). CDR1 is GTSNPN and CDR2 is SVGIG in the germline V gene (reference sequence). The CDR3 consists of 14 residues. The V end lost 3 bases, the J end lost 2 bases, and 10 bases lay between the germline ends. For the CDR3, the DNA is TGTGCCTGGAGAGGAGGGCCCAACACCGGGGAGCTGTTTTTT. It translates to CAWRGGPNTGELFF.

The chain links TRBV6-1 to TRBJ1-1; no definite D call. This CDR3 comprises 14 residues. V lost 3 bases, J lost 3 bases, and 11 bases lay in between. Germline V gene data show CDR1 as MNHNS and CDR2 as SASEGT. For the CDR3, the DNA is TGTGCCAGCAGTGACTTGTCAGAATACACTGAAGCTTTCTTT. This codes for CASSDLSEYTEAFF.

The gene calls are TRBV5-4 and TRBJ2-7, with TRBD2 matching 8 bases. Germline CDR1 SGHNT, CDR2 YYREEE (reference sequence). V shed 4 bases, J shed 1 base, and the junction held 7 bases outside the gene matches. The CDR3 covers 15 residues. The CDR3 spells CASSPGGGSSYEQYF. The CDR3 DNA follows: TGTGCCAGCAGCCCGGGGGGGGGCAGTTCCTACGAGCAGTACTTC.

The V call is TRBV9, the J call TRBJ2-1, with 7 positions matching TRBD1. CDR3 size: 13 residues. Germline assignment: CDR1 SGDLS and CDR2 YYNGEE. Germline trimming cut 5 bases from V and 3 bases from J; bases unmatched to any gene: 2. DNA for the CDR3: TGTGCCAGCAGTAGACAGGGCTACAATGAGCAGTTCTTC. This encodes CASSRQGYNEQFF. Complete variable domain (other parts from reference TRBV9 and TRBJ2-1): DSGVTQTPKHLITATGQRVTLRCSPRSGDLSVYWYQQSLDQGLQFLIQYYNGEERAKGNILERFSAQQFPDLHSELNLSSLELGDSALYFCASSRQGYNEQFFGPGTRLTVL.

The chain has TRBV7-8 and TRBJ2-7; 7 nucleotides line up with TRBD2. From germline, CDR1 is SGHVS and CDR2 FQNEAQ. The CDR3 extends over 16 amino acids. J lost 2 bases, V lost 0 bases, and 7 bases had no gene match. The CDR3 here is CASSLASSGEAYEQYF. CDR3 nucleotide sequence: TGTGCCAGCAGCTTAGCTAGCAGCGGGGAGGCCTACGAGCAGTACTTC.

The chain joins TRBV2 to TRBJ1-1, with a tentative D call TRBD1 (5 bases). Germline values: CDR1 SNHLY, CDR2 FYNNEI. Trimming left V 8 bases short and J 2 bases short, with 15 bases between. The CDR3 loop spans 14 amino acids. DNA for the CDR3: TGTGCCAGCGAGGACGGGGGAAGAAACACTGAAGCTTTCTTT. Translation gives CASEDGGRNTEAFF. The full variable domain, completed using reference TRBV2 and TRBJ1-1, is EPEVTQTPSHQVTQMGQEVILRCVPISNHLYFYWYRQILGQKVEFLVSFYNNEISEKSEIFDDQFSVERPDGSNFTLKIRSTKLEDSAMYFCASEDGGRNTEAFFGQGTRLTVV.

CDR3 region: CASSFGAGDYEQYF. Written as DNA, the CDR3 is TGTGCCAGCAGTTTCGGGGCGGGAGACTACGAGCAGTACTTC. J is TRBJ2-7 and V is TRBV27; TRBD2 aligns across 7 bases. The CDR3 contains 14 residues. With V trimmed by 3 bases and J by 3 bases, 5 bases remained unmatched. Germline CDR1 and CDR2: MNHEY and SMNVEV (reference sequence).

This clone has just a few counts. The V call is TRBV7-8, the J call TRBJ2-5; D possibly corresponds to TRBD1 (6 bases). Germline V gives CDR1 SGHVS, CDR2 FQNEAQ. The CDR3 sequence is 12 residues long. CDR3 residues: CASDSHVGTQYF. The CDR3 DNA reads TGTGCTTCGGACAGTCACGTCGGGACCCAGTACTTC.

DNA for the CDR3: TGTGCCAGCAGCCAAGGAAGGGAGGCTAGCAATGAGCAGTTCTTC. Amino acid sequence: CASSQGREASNEQFF. This sequence joins TRBV4-2 and TRBJ2-1; D is perhaps TRBD2 (6 bases). The CDR3 has 15 residues. V lost 1 base, J lost 6 bases, and 13 bases lay in between. Germline assignment: CDR1 LGHNA and CDR2 YNFKEQ.

The V gene is TRBV19, the J gene TRBJ2-3; 9 nucleotides match TRBD2. V shed 5 bases and J 1 base; nucleotides not matched to a gene: 7. The CDR3 sequence is 16 residues long. Germline CDR1 is LNHDA and CDR2 is SQIVND (reference sequence). The DNA for the CDR3 is TGTGCCAGTAGTGGGCGGACTAGCGCCCGCACAGATACGCAGTATTTT. It codes for CASSGRTSARTDTQYF. The complete variable domain, with remaining parts taken from reference TRBV19 and TRBJ2-3, reads DGGITQSPKYLFRKEGQNVTLSCEQNLNHDAMYWYRQDPGQGLRLIYYSQIVNDFQKGDIAEGYSVSREKKESFPLTVTSAQKNPTAFYLCASSGRTSARTDTQYFGPGTRLTVL.

The J gene is TRBJ2-3, the V gene TRBV13, with TRBD2 matching over 13 bases. Germline loops: CDR1 PRHDT, CDR2 FYEKMQ (reference sequence). Unmatched junction bases numbered 9, after V lost 7 bases and J lost 2 bases. The CDR3 is 17 amino acids. CDR3 DNA: TGTGCCAGCATGGGGACCGGACTAGCGGGAGACACAGATACGCAGTATTTT. Protein product: CASMGTGLAGDTDTQYF.

This chain links TRBV18 with TRBJ2-5; a possible D gene is TRBD1 (6 bases). This CDR3 comprises 16 residues. The germline CDR1 and CDR2 sequences are KGHSH and LQKENI. The ends were cut back, 7 bases at V and 4 bases at J, with 22 bases in the middle. CDR3 nucleotide sequence: TGTGCCAGCTTACCCACACAGGGTCTCACCGGAGAGACCCAGTACTTC. The encoded protein is CASLPTQGLTGETQYF.

The CDR3 bases are TGTGCCAGCAGTTTAGCGGGAGAATACGAGCAGTACTTC. Its protein product is CASSLAGEYEQYF. V and J are TRBV28 and TRBJ2-7, with TRBD2 identical over 7 bases. The J segment lost 4 bases and the V segment lost 2 bases, leaving 2 bases of the junction unmatched. The CDR3 spans 13 residues. Germline V CDR1 and CDR2: MDHEN, SYDVKM.

The chain recombines TRBV15 with TRBJ2-7, with D perhaps TRBD1 (5 bases). Germline V gene lookup returns CDR1 LNHNV and CDR2 YYDKDF (reference sequence). CDR3 length equals 14 residues. V lost 1 base and J 3 bases, leaving 10 bases between the germline ends. CDR3 residues: CATSRGAGNYEQYF. CDR3 in DNA: TGTGCCACCAGCAGAGGGGCAGGGAACTACGAGCAGTACTTC. The variable domain in full, completed from reference TRBV15 and TRBJ2-7, reads DAMVIQNPRYQVTQFGKPVTLSCSQTLNHNVMYWYQQKSSQAPKLLFHYYDKDFNNEADTPDNFQSRRPNTSFCFLDIRSPGLGDTAMYLCATSRGAGNYEQYFGPGTRLTVT.

In this sample, this clone turned up a few times. This chain uses TRBV4-2 with TRBJ2-7; 8 positions agree with TRBD2. V dropped 0 bases and J dropped 4; count of bases not matched to a gene: 8. The germline V gene has CDR1 LGHNA and CDR2 YNFKEQ. CDR3 size: 16 residues. The CDR3, as DNA: TGTGCCAGCAGCCAAGATCTAGGGAGCGGGAGATACGAGCAGTACTTC. It specifies CASSQDLGSGRYEQYF.

The V gene is TRBV7-2, the J gene TRBJ2-1; 8 bases fit TRBD1. The V segment lost 1 base and the J segment 6 bases; nucleotides outside the gene matches: 5. CDR3 length: 15 amino acids. CDR1 is SGHTA and CDR2 is FQGNSA in the germline V gene. CDR3 residues: CASSLGQGAPNEQFF. The CDR3 nucleotides are TGTGCCAGCAGCTTAGGTCAGGGGGCGCCCAATGAGCAGTTCTTC.

This chain connects TRBV27 to TRBJ1-5; 8 bases fit TRBD1. The CDR3 covers 14 residues. V was clipped by 10 bases and J by 2 bases; unmatched bases: 7. The V gene's germline CDR1 is MNHEY and CDR2 SMNVEV (reference sequence). DNA for the CDR3: TGTGCCACCCACCGGACAGGGCGCAATCAGCCCCAGCATTTT. This gives the protein CATHRTGRNQPQHF.

V usage is TRBV15 and J usage is TRBJ2-1; 7 bases match TRBD2. V was pared by 5 bases and J by 7 bases, with 11 bases of the junction left unmatched. Germline-derived CDR1 and CDR2 are LNHNV and YYDKDF (reference sequence). This CDR3 is 15 amino acids long. The CDR3 DNA follows: TGTGCCACCAGCCCAACTAGCGACCTCCGGAATGAGCAGTTCTTC. Its translation: CATSPTSDLRNEQFF. Full variable domain (remainder filled in from reference TRBV15 and TRBJ2-1): DAMVIQNPRYQVTQFGKPVTLSCSQTLNHNVMYWYQQKSSQAPKLLFHYYDKDFNNEADTPDNFQSRRPNTSFCFLDIRSPGLGDTAMYLCATSPTSDLRNEQFFGPGTRLTVL.

This clone was counted once. V and J are TRBV7-9 and TRBJ2-1, with TRBD2 identical over 12 bases. The CDR3 covers 16 residues. Germline V gene lookup returns CDR1 SEHNR and CDR2 FQNEAQ (reference sequence). Unmatched junction bases numbered 10, after V lost 7 bases and J lost 6 bases. The CDR3 DNA reads as TGTGCCAGCATGCGACTAGCGGGAGCATTAGGCAATGAGCAGTTCTTC. As protein: CASMRLAGALGNEQFF.

The chain links TRBV5-6 to TRBJ1-3; D call uncertain. Germline loops: CDR1 SGHDT, CDR2 YYEEEE. The ends were cut back, 2 bases at V and 3 bases at J, with 15 bases in the middle. CDR3 size: 16 residues. Here the CDR3 DNA reads TGTGCCAGCAGCTTAACGTCGGGAACGAGTGGAAACACCATATATTTT. This encodes CASSLTSGTSGNTIYF. The full variable domain, completed using reference TRBV5-6 and TRBJ1-3, is DAGVTQSPTHLIKTRGQQVTLRCSPKSGHDTVSWYQQALGQGPQFIFQYYEEEERQRGNFPDRFSGHQFPNYSSELNVNALLLGDSALYLCASSLTSGTSGNTIYFGEGSWLTVV.

This chain joins TRBV21-1 and TRBJ1-1. TRBV21-1 is described as a pseudogene. This CDR3 is built from 14 residues. The CDR3 DNA reads TGTGCCAGCAGCAAAGTTGCCGGGAACACTGAAGCTTTCTTT. This sequence encodes CASSKVAGNTEAFF.

The chain employs TRBV20-1 and TRBJ2-7; possible D gene TRBD1, 5 bases. The CDR3 runs to 11 residues. Germline values: CDR1 DFQATT, CDR2 SNEGSKA (reference sequence). V shed 3 bases and J shed 4 bases, with 7 bases lying between them. Here the CDR3 reads CSASGAYEQYF. CDR3 nucleotide sequence: TGCAGTGCTAGTGGGGCTTACGAGCAGTACTTC.